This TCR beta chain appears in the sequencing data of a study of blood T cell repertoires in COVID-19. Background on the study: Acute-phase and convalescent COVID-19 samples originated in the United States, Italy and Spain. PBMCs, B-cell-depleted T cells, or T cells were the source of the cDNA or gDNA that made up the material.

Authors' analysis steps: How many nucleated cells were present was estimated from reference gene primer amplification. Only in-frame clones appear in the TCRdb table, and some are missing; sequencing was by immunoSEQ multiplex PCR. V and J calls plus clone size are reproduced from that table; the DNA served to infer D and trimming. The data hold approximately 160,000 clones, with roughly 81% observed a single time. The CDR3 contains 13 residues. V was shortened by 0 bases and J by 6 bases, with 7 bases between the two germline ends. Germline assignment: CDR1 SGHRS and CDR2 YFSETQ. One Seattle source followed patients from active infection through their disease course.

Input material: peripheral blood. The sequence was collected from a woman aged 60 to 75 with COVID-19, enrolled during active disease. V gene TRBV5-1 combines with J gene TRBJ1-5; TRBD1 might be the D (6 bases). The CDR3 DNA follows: TGCGCCAGCAGCTTGGGGGACACTCAGCCCCAGCATTTT. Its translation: CASSLGDTQPQHF. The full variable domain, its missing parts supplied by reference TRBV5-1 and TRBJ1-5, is KAGVTQTPRYLIKTRGQQVTLSCSPISGHRSVSWYQQTPGQGLQFLFEYFSETQRNKGNFPGRFSGRQFSNSRSEMNVSTLELGDSALYLCASSLGDTQPQHFGDGTRLSIL.